This T cell receptor beta chain was captured by sequencing in a study of blood T cell repertoires in COVID-19. V was clipped by 4 bases and J by 2 bases, with 9 bases between them. The length of the CDR3 is 13 residues. Only in-frame clones appear in the TCRdb table, and some are missing; sequencing was by immunoSEQ multiplex PCR. The sample records about 220,000 clones, 80% to 85% being singletons. The rearrangement links TRBV23-1 to TRBJ2-7; weak D call: TRBD2 (6 bases). TRBV23-1 is annotated as an ORF whose role is uncertain. The sequence was obtained from a woman aged 25 to 39 who had recovered from COVID-19. The sequenced material came from peripheral blood. DNA for the CDR3: TGCGCCAGCAGTCCTCGGGGGACCTACGAGCAGTACTTC. Its protein product is CASSPRGTYEQYF.